Listed below are T cell receptor beta chains from one sample, sequenced in a study of cytomegalovirus exposure and HLA in healthy donors. Clones were sequenced by immunoSEQ multiplex PCR, and TCRdb holds only the in-frame ones, with some missing. This repertoire shows about 87,000 clones, nearly 80% found once; its top ten account for roughly 3.8%. What was sequenced was PBMCs. The source is a woman aged 35 to 49 in good health and CMV-seronegative. Each CDR3 is given with its conserved first and last residue. The D gene is left open where the match is weak.

v_gene	d_gene	j_gene	CDR3aa
TRBV7-3	TRBD1	TRBJ2-1	CASSVTGGKNNEQFF
TRBV5-4	-	TRBJ2-1	CASSLARGEQFF
TRBV10-3	-	TRBJ2-2	CAISESKDYNTGELFF
TRBV18	-	TRBJ1-4	CASSPPGGSEKLFF
TRBV4-2	-	TRBJ1-5	CASSQGGYSNQPQHF
TRBV5-4	TRBD2	TRBJ2-3	CASSSPSGGAGDTQYF
TRBV28	TRBD2	TRBJ2-3	CASSPYLGSGAPDTQYF
TRBV28	TRBD1	TRBJ1-1	CASSPHRGIGRNTEAFF
TRBV27	-	TRBJ1-2	CATKKGETRVHGYTF
TRBV6-1	TRBD1	TRBJ2-5	CASSEGTGGETQYF
TRBV18	TRBD1	TRBJ2-1	CASSSGTGSYNEQFF
TRBV5-1	TRBD1	TRBJ1-2	CASNPGQGDYGYTF
TRBV7-8	-	TRBJ2-2	CASLNRRLGSGELFF
TRBV4-2	-	TRBJ2-7	CASSEEGAGIYEQYF
TRBV6-6	-	TRBJ1-5	CASSYSSTNNQPQHF
TRBV7-2	-	TRBJ1-2	CASSPDRIGGYTF
TRBV5-6	-	TRBJ2-7	CASSLGGIRYEQYF